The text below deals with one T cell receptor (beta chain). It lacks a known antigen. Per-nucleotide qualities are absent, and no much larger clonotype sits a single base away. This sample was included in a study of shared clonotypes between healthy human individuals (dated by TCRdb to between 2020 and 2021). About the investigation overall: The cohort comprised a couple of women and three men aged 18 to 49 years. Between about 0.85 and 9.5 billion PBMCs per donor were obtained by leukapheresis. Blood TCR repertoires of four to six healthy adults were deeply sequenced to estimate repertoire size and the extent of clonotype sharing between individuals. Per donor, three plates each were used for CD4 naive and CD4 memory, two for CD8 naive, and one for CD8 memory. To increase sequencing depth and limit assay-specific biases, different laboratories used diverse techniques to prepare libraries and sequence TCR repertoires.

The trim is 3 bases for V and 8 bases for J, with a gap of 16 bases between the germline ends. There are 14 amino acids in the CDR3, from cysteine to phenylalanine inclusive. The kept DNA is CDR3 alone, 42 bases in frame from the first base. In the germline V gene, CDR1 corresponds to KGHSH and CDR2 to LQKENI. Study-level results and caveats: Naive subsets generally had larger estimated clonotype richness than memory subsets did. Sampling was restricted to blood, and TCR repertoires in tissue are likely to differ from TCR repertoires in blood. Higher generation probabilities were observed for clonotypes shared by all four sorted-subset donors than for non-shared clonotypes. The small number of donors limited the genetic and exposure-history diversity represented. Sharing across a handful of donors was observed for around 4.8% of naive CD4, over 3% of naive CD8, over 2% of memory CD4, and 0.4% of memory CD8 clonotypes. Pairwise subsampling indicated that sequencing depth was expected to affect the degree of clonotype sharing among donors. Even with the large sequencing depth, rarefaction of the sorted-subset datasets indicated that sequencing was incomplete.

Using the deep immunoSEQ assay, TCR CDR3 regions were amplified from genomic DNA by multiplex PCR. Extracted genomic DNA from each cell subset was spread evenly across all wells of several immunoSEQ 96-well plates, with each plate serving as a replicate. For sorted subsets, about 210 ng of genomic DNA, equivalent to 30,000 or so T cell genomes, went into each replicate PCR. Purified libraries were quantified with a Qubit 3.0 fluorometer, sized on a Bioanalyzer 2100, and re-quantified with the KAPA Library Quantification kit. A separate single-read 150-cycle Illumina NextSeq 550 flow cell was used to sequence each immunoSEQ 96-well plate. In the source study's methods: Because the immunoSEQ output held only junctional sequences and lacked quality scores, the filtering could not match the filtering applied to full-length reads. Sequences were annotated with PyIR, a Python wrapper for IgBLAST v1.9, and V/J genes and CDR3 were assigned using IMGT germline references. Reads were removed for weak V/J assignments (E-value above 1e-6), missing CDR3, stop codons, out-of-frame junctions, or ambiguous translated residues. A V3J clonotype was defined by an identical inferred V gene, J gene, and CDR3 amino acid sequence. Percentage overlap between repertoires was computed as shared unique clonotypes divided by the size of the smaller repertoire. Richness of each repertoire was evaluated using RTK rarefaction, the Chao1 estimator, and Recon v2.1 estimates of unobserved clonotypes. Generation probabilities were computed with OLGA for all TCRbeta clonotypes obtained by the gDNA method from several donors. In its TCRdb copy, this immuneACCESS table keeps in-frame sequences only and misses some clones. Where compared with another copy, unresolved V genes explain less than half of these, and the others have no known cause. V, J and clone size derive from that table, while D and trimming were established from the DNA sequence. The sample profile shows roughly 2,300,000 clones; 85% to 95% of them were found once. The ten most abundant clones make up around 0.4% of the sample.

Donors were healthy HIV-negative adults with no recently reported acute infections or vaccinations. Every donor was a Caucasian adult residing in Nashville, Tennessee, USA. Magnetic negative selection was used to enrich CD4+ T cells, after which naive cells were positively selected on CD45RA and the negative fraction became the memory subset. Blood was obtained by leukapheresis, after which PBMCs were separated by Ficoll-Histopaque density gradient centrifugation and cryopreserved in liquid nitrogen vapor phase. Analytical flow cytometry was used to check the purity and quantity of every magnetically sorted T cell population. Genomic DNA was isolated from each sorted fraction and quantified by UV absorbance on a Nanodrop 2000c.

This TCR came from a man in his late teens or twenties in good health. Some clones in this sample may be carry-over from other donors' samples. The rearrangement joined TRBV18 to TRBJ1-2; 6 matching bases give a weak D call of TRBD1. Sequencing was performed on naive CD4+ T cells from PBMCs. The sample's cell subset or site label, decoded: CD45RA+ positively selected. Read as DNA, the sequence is TGTGCCAGCTCACCCAACACAGGGTCCCAGGGCTACACCTTC. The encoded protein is CASSPNTGSQGYTF.